These 26 T cell receptor beta chains were all obtained from the same sample, sequenced in a study of shared clonotypes between healthy human individuals. The method was immunoSEQ multiplex PCR; TCRdb's version includes in-frame clones alone and lacks a portion of them. In the table there are roughly 2,000,000 clones, roughly 93% of which are singletons. The naive CD8 population came from CD45RO-negative cells selected for CCR7, without terminally differentiated effector memory CD45RA+ cells. The sample taken for sequencing was naive CD8+ T cells from PBMCs. The receptors here all came from a man between 18 and 29 years old in good health. Some clones in this sample may be carry-over from other donors' samples.

The V and J genes are TRBV5-6 and TRBJ1-2; D uncertain. Germline CDR1 and CDR2: SGHDT and YYEEEE. The CDR3 is 12 amino acids. The germline V and J ends were trimmed by 0 bases and 7 bases, with 7 bases remaining between them. The CDR3 DNA follows: TGTGCCAGCAGCTTGGCTCTGGTTGGCTACACCTTC. The encoded protein is CASSLALVGYTF. The complete variable domain, with remaining parts taken from reference TRBV5-6 and TRBJ1-2, reads DAGVTQSPTHLIKTRGQQVTLRCSPKSGHDTVSWYQQALGQGPQFIFQYYEEEERQRGNFPDRFSGHQFPNYSSELNVNALLLGDSALYLCASSLALVGYTFGSGTRLTVV.

The gene calls are TRBV19 and TRBJ2-7, with D uncertain. Germline-derived CDR1 and CDR2 are LNHDA and SQIVND (reference sequence). V lost 3 bases and J 2 bases, leaving 11 bases between the germline ends. CDR3 size: 14 residues. CDR3 sequence (DNA): TGTGCCAGTAGTATGTACTTAGGAGCCTACGAGCAGTACTTC. It specifies CASSMYLGAYEQYF.

This chain uses TRBV4-3 with TRBJ1-2; D remains ambiguous. V was pared by 0 bases and J by 4 bases, with 9 bases between. The CDR3 loop spans 14 amino acids. Per the germline V gene, CDR1 is LGHNA and CDR2 is YSLEER. CDR3 sequence reads: CASSQDRLGYGYTF. CDR3 bases: TGCGCCAGCAGCCAAGATCGTCTCGGCTATGGCTACACCTTC.

The chain has TRBV30 and TRBJ1-1; D is undetermined. Germline-derived CDR1 and CDR2 are GTSNPN and SVGIG (reference sequence). The CDR3 spans 14 residues. V gave up 0 bases and J gave up 1 base, with 9 bases separating them. Here the CDR3 reads CAWSVAARNTEAFF. The CDR3 DNA follows: TGTGCCTGGAGTGTAGCGGCAAGGAACACTGAAGCTTTCTTT.

This clone was seen only once. The chain has TRBV5-6 and TRBJ2-7, with D maybe TRBD2 (7 bases). CDR3 length: 13 amino acids. The germline V gene encodes CDR1 SGHDT and CDR2 YYEEEE. The germline V and J ends were trimmed by 2 bases and 6 bases, with 12 bases remaining between them. The DNA of the CDR3 is TGTGCCAGCAGCTTCGGGGGGCGCAGCGAGCAGTACTTC. Translated, it gives CASSFGGRSEQYF.

This chain joins TRBV5-6 and TRBJ2-1, with TRBD1 as a possible D gene (5 bases). V dropped 4 bases and J dropped 4 bases, with 18 bases sitting between them. This CDR3 is built from 16 residues. Germline loops: CDR1 SGHDT, CDR2 YYEEEE. The CDR3 DNA follows: TGTGCCAGCAGCGCAGGGAAATACCCTACATACAATGAGCAGTTCTTC. Translated, it gives CASSAGKYPTYNEQFF.

The CDR3 DNA is TGTGCCAGTAGTGGAATACTACAAAGGTGGGACCAAGAAGGCTACACCTTC. The encoded protein is CASSGILQRWDQEGYTF. This chain connects TRBV19 to TRBJ1-2; D may be TRBD1 (5 bases). CDR3 length equals 17 residues. V was clipped by 5 bases and J by 8 bases, with 27 bases between them. Germline assignment: CDR1 LNHDA and CDR2 SQIVND (reference sequence).

The V and J genes are TRBV27 and TRBJ1-1; a weak D match, TRBD1 (5 bases). V was trimmed by 4 bases and J by 3 bases, leaving 18 bases between them. Germline values: CDR1 MNHEY, CDR2 SMNVEV (reference sequence). This CDR3 is 16 amino acids long. The CDR3 loop is CASSSTGTQRDTEAFF. The CDR3 nucleotides are TGTGCCAGCAGTTCAACTGGGACCCAAAGGGACACTGAAGCTTTCTTT.

DNA for the CDR3: TGTGCCAGCAGCCTGGACAGCCTCGCCGGCGCTTTCTTT. It encodes CASSLDSLAGAFF. The chain joins TRBV9 to TRBJ1-1; possible D gene TRBD1, 6 bases. The germline V gene encodes CDR1 SGDLS and CDR2 YYNGEE. The CDR3 consists of 13 residues. V lost 4 bases to trimming and J lost 11 bases, with 18 bases between them.

V gene TRBV6-6 combines with J gene TRBJ2-3; 8 positions match TRBD2. The CDR3 covers 14 residues. Looked up from germline, CDR1 is MNHNY and CDR2 is SVGAGI (reference sequence). Losses at the gene ends were 8 bases for V and 3 bases for J; bases not matched to a gene: 7. This CDR3 is CASSVSSGTDTQYF. The CDR3 region has the DNA TGTGCCAGCTCTGTCTCTAGCGGGACAGATACGCAGTATTTT.

The chain links TRBV7-9 to TRBJ1-1; D remains ambiguous. Germline-derived CDR1 and CDR2 are SEHNR and FQNEAQ (reference sequence). CDR3 length equals 14 residues. The germline V and J ends were trimmed by 5 bases and 3 bases, with 13 bases remaining between them. CDR3 sequence: CASSVTGPYTEAFF. The DNA of the CDR3 is TGTGCCAGCAGCGTAACCGGGCCTTACACTGAAGCTTTCTTT.

The chain employs TRBV13 and TRBJ2-1; 9 nucleotides align to TRBD2. CDR1 is PRHDT, CDR2 FYEKMQ, per germline (reference sequence). CDR3 length equals 16 residues. Trimming took 6 bases from V and 3 from J; bases not matched to a gene: 9. CDR3 loop: CASRPQGLAIYNEQFF. In DNA, the CDR3 is TGTGCCAGCAGGCCCCAGGGACTAGCTATCTACAATGAGCAGTTCTTC.

The J gene is TRBJ2-7, the V gene TRBV5-1; D tentatively reads TRBD1 or TRBD2 (6 bases each). CDR3 length: 12 amino acids. Looked up from germline, CDR1 is SGHRS and CDR2 is YFSETQ. The CDR3 sequence is CPGAGSPYEQYF. DNA of the CDR3: TGCCCGGGGGCAGGAAGCCCGTACGAGCAGTACTTC.

DNA of the CDR3: TGTGCCAGCAGTACCTCAAGGACAGGGAGAGTCAAAAACATTCAGTACTTC. Its translation: CASSTSRTGRVKNIQYF. V gene TRBV27 combines with J gene TRBJ2-4, with TRBD1 identical over 8 bases. Germline V gene data show CDR1 as MNHEY and CDR2 as SMNVEV (reference sequence). This CDR3 comprises 17 residues. J lost 3 bases, V lost 5 bases, and 12 bases had no gene match.

The chain links TRBV30 to TRBJ2-2; TRBD2 matches 8 bases. Germline CDR1 is GTSNPN and CDR2 is SVGIG (reference sequence). With 5 bases clipped from V and 6 bases from J, the junction kept 8 bases outside the gene matches. The CDR3 totals 14 residues. CDR3 coding DNA: TGTGCCTGGCGGGAGGGCCGGGTCGCCGGGGAGCTGTTTTTT. Translation gives CAWREGRVAGELFF.

The chain carries TRBV28 and TRBJ2-1; D tentatively fits TRBD1 or TRBD2 (5 bases each). Germline lookup yields CDR1 MDHEN and CDR2 SYDVKM. This CDR3 has 17 amino acids. Trimming took off 4 bases at V and 7 bases at J, with 23 bases between the two ends. This CDR3 reads CASSSPDGQGDTNEQFF. In nucleotides, the CDR3 is TGTGCCAGCAGTTCCCCTGATGGTCAGGGAGATACGAATGAGCAGTTCTTC.

The chain employs TRBV5-1 and TRBJ2-1; TRBD1 aligns across 9 bases. Per germline, CDR1 SGHRS and CDR2 YFSETQ. V was clipped by 8 bases and J by 8 bases; unmatched bases: 5. There are 12 residues in the CDR3. Here the CDR3 reads CASRDREYEQFF. In DNA form, the CDR3 reads TGCGCCAGTAGGGACAGGGAATATGAGCAGTTCTTC.

The rearrangement uses TRBV15 and TRBJ2-3, with 9 bases aligning to TRBD1. Germline CDR1 LNHNV, CDR2 YYDKDF (reference sequence). Germline trimming cut 5 bases from V and 6 bases from J; bases unmatched to any gene: 9. The CDR3 consists of 15 residues. The CDR3 nucleotides read TGTGCCACCAGCCGACGACAGGGGGTCGCGGATACGCAGTATTTT. Its protein product is CATSRRQGVADTQYF.

In its sample, this clone was seen once. The V gene is TRBV21-1, the J gene TRBJ2-7; TRBD1, the table's D call, was not compared with the DNA. TRBV21-1 is a pseudogene. The CDR3 contains 15 residues. For the CDR3, the DNA is TGTGCCTCGGCCCCCTTTGACAGGACACCCTACGAGCAGTACTTC. The encoded protein is CASAPFDRTPYEQYF.

The sample holds a few counts of this clone. The same CDR3 also results from other DNA sequences found in this sample. This chain connects TRBV25-1 to TRBJ2-5; D is undetermined. CDR1 is MGHDK and CDR2 is SYGVNS in the germline V gene. Trimming pared 4 bases from V and 2 bases from J, leaving 2 bases between. This CDR3 has 11 amino acids. The CDR3 loop is CASSVQETQYF. CDR3 nucleotide sequence: TGTGCCAGCAGTGTTCAAGAGACCCAGTACTTC.

The gene calls are TRBV29-1 and TRBJ1-2; D may be TRBD1 (5 bases). The length of the CDR3 is 14 residues. The germline gives CDR1 SQVTM, CDR2 ANQGSEA. V lost 7 bases and J 4 bases, leaving 19 bases between the germline ends. In DNA form, the CDR3 reads TGCAGCGCGGGCAGCGACAGATCCTCCTATGGCTACACCTTC. This gives the protein CSAGSDRSSYGYTF.

As to this clone: Different DNA sequences within this sample yield the same CDR3. The chain employs TRBV12-5 and TRBJ2-7; perhaps D is TRBD1 or TRBD2 (5 bases each). Germline V gives CDR1 LGHNT, CDR2 FRNRAP. This CDR3 spans 13 amino acids. Between the trimmed V and J ends, which lost 5 bases and 2 bases, there was a span of 10 bases. The CDR3 spells CASGPGPTYEQYF. CDR3 coding DNA: TGTGCTAGTGGTCCGGGGCCGACCTACGAGCAGTACTTC.

The chain carries TRBV2 and TRBJ2-7; D is perhaps TRBD1 or TRBD2 (5 bases each). Germline assignment: CDR1 SNHLY and CDR2 FYNNEI. The V and J ends lost 4 bases and 7 bases respectively, with 17 bases between them. This CDR3 is 14 amino acids long. The CDR3 region has the DNA TGTGCCAGCAGTGTGGGACGGTCGTTGAATGAGCAGTACTTC. Amino acid sequence: CASSVGRSLNEQYF.

The chain has TRBV7-9 and TRBJ1-6, with a tentative D call TRBD1 (6 bases). CDR1 is SEHNR, CDR2 FQNEAQ, per germline (reference sequence). The CDR3 contains 13 residues. V was trimmed by 7 bases and J by 6 bases, leaving 10 bases between them. CDR3 sequence (DNA): TGTGCCAGCAAAGAAGGGGGTAATTCACCCCTCCACTTT. Its protein product is CASKEGGNSPLHF.

Worth noting for this clone: This sample also contains other DNA sequences that code for the same CDR3. The chain uses TRBV27 and TRBJ1-4; TRBD1 is a possible D gene (5 bases). V was trimmed by 6 bases and J by 8 bases, leaving 13 bases between them. The CDR3 is 13 residues long. Per the germline V gene, CDR1 is MNHEY and CDR2 is SMNVEV (reference sequence). The CDR3 region is CASSLRGWEKLFF. The DNA for the CDR3 is TGTGCCAGCAGCCTTAGGGGTTGGGAAAAACTGTTTTTT. Supplemented by reference TRBV27 and TRBJ1-4, the full variable domain reads EAQVTQNPRYLITVTGKKLTVTCSQNMNHEYMSWYRQDPGLGLRQIYYSMNVEVTDKGDVPEGYKVSRKEKRNFPLILESPSPNQTSLYFCASSLRGWEKLFFGSGTQLSVL.

The chain recombines TRBV23-1 with TRBJ2-7, with 8 positions matching TRBD1. TRBV23-1 is sorted into the ORF group, with uncertain function. Trimming cost V 10 bases and J 2 bases; bases outside gene matches: 7. The length of the CDR3 is 13 residues. CDR3 amino acids: CATTTGETYEQYF. CDR3 nucleotide sequence: TGCGCCACCACGACAGGGGAAACCTACGAGCAGTACTTC.